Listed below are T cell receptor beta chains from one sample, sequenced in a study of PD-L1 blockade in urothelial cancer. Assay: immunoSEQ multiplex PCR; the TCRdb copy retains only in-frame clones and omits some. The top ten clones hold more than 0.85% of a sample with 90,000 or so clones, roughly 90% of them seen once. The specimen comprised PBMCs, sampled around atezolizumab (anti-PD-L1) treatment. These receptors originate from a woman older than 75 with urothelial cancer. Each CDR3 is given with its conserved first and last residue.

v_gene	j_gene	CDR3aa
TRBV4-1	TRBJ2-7	CASSQVGQPSYEQYF
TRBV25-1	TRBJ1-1	CASSDDLTEAFF
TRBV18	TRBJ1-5	CASSPAGPGSNQPQHF
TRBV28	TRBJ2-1	CASTLNNEQFF
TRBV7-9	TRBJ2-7	CASSPQTSGSGEQYF
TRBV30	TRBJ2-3	CAWTRLAGSTDTQYF
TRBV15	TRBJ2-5	CATSRDDRGLGETQYF
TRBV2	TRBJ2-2	CASSPGTSNTGELFF
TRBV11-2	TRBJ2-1	CASSLEGSYNEQFF
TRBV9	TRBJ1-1	CASSVGRGTEAFF
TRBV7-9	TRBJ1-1	CASSPWGGTEAFF
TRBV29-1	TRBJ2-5	CSVVGLGGETQYF
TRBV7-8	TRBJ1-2	CASSLARRYGYTF
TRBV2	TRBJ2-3	CASSEQGAADTQYF
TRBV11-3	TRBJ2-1	CASSLGAGPYNEQFF
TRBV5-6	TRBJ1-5	CASSLSGQPQHF
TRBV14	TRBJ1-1	CASSPRVLSTEAFF